Each of the 16 T cell receptor beta chains below was sequenced from the same sample in a study of T cells after yellow fever vaccination. One entry per CDR3 protein results from TCRdb running MiXCR on the 5' RACE reads. The sample lists under 700,000 distinct CDR3 sequences, 17% occurring once. The material sequenced was PBMCs, taken 4 to 6 days after the first yellow fever vaccination. These receptors were taken from a man younger than 35 who received the YFV17D yellow fever vaccine.

The rearrangement uses TRBV5-5 and TRBJ2-7; the D gene is possibly TRBD2 (6 bases). Germline V gene sequence: CDR1 SGHKS, CDR2 YYEKEE (reference sequence). The CDR3 is made up of 15 amino acids. V was trimmed by 1 base and J by 5 bases, leaving 16 bases between them. CDR3 residues: CASSLPLFGGDEQYV. The CDR3 DNA reads as TGTGCCAGCAGCTTGCCCCTTTTTGGCGGGGACGAGCAGTACGTC.

The V gene is TRBV19, the J gene TRBJ2-5; 11 bases are shared with TRBD2. This CDR3 contains 16 residues. V gave up 5 bases and J gave up 3 bases; unmatched junction bases: 8. Germline loops: CDR1 LNHDA, CDR2 SQIVND (reference sequence). DNA of the CDR3: TGTGCCAGTAGTGCGAAACTAGCGGGGGTGAAAGAGACCCAGTACTTC. Its translation is CASSAKLAGVKETQYF.

This clonotype was observed many times. This chain links TRBV12-3 or TRBV12-4 with TRBJ2-2; no firm D call. The CDR3 length is 13 residues. V was shortened by 5 bases and J by 6 bases, with 10 bases between the two germline ends. CDR3 bases: TGTGCCAGCAGTCCCTATATCGCCGGGGAGCTGTTTTTT. It translates to CASSPYIAGELFF.

This chain links TRBV20-1 with TRBJ2-2, with a weak D call TRBD2 (5 bases). Germline V lookup: CDR1 DFQATT, CDR2 SNEGSKA (reference sequence). This CDR3 has 16 amino acids. V was cut by 0 bases and J by 4 bases, with 15 bases left in between. The CDR3 region is CSARDPSASSTGELFF. The CDR3 coding sequence is TGCAGTGCTAGAGATCCCTCGGCTAGCAGCACCGGGGAGCTGTTTTTT.

The CDR3: CASSEWVNTGELFF. The CDR3 DNA reads as TGTGCCAGCAGTGAGTGGGTGAACACCGGGGAGCTGTTTTTT. The chain is built from TRBV6-4 and TRBJ2-2, with D unresolved. The germline V and J ends were trimmed by 3 bases and 1 base, with 6 bases remaining between them. Germline V gene lookup returns CDR1 MRHNA and CDR2 SNTAGT. This CDR3 comprises 14 residues.

The V call is TRBV6-5, the J call TRBJ2-5; a weak D match, TRBD1 (7 bases). Germline V gene sequence: CDR1 MNHEY, CDR2 SVGAGI. The CDR3 length is 16 residues. Trimming took off 3 bases at V and 4 bases at J, with 18 bases between the two ends. The CDR3 spells CASSYGGGSLGETQYF. CDR3 in DNA: TGTGCCAGCAGTTATGGAGGGGGCAGTCTGGGAGAGACCCAGTACTTC.

This clonotype was seen many times. The J gene is TRBJ2-1, the V gene TRBV20-1, with D uncertain. The germline V gene has CDR1 DFQATT and CDR2 SNEGSKA (reference sequence). V dropped 0 bases and J dropped 1 base, with 10 bases sitting between them. This CDR3 comprises 15 residues. The CDR3 here is CSAREDRLSYNEQFF. In DNA form, the CDR3 reads TGCAGTGCTAGAGAGGACCGGCTTTCCTACAATGAGCAGTTCTTC.

This clonotype occurred a few times. This chain links TRBV29-1 with TRBJ1-1; no firm D call. Germline CDR1 and CDR2: SQVTM and ANQGSEA. This CDR3 is 14 amino acids long. In nucleotides, the CDR3 is TGCAGTGTCTTTAGTGGTCCCCATACTAATGAAGCTTTCTTT. This codes for CSVFSGPHTNEAFF.

This clonotype was observed a handful of times. This chain joins TRBV4-3 and TRBJ1-6; the match to TRBD1 covers 9 bases. The CDR3 is 14 residues long. J was trimmed by 7 bases and V by 4 bases; bases with no gene match: 2. The germline V gene has CDR1 LGHNA and CDR2 YSLEER. The DNA of the CDR3 is TGCGCCAGCAGCCGGGACAGGGCCAATTCACCCCTCCACTTT. It translates to CASSRDRANSPLHF.

This clonotype has more than one count but fewer than ten. V is TRBV11-3 and J is TRBJ2-1; D gene ambiguous. Per germline, CDR1 SGHNT and CDR2 YENEEA. This CDR3 is 14 amino acids long. V was cut by 4 bases and J by 8 bases, with 15 bases left in between. CDR3 nucleotide sequence: TGTGCCAGCAGCTCAACAAGAAGAAGAGATGAGCAGTTCTTC. As protein: CASSSTRRRDEQFF.

This clonotype has just a few counts. One junction end disagrees with the germline gene, perhaps due to a read error. The chain recombines TRBV27 with TRBJ2-3; D remains unclear. CDR1 and CDR2 (germline): MNHEY, SMNVEV (reference sequence). This CDR3 is built from 14 residues. CDR3 region: CASSLRRLTDTQFF. The CDR3 coding sequence is TGTGCCAGCAGCCTTAGACGCCTCACAGATACGCAGTTTTTT.

This clonotype came up many times. CDR3 DNA sequence: TGCGCCAGCAGCTCTCTAGCGGGGGGGCTCGACAATGAGCAGTTCTTC. Translating gives CASSSLAGGLDNEQFF. This chain uses TRBV5-1 with TRBJ2-1; 12 bases are shared with TRBD2. V gave up 3 bases and J gave up 5 bases; unmatched junction bases: 6. The germline V gene has CDR1 SGHRS and CDR2 YFSETQ. The CDR3 contains 16 residues.

This clonotype was detected only a few times. J is TRBJ2-2 and V is TRBV9; D is possibly TRBD2 (6 bases). There are 16 residues in the CDR3. Trimming cost V 0 bases and J 1 base, with 10 bases left between them. CDR1 is SGDLS and CDR2 is YYNGEE in the germline V gene. CDR3 in DNA: TGTGCCAGCAGCGTAGATGGGGGACTGAACACCGGGGAGCTGTTTTTT. This translates into CASSVDGGLNTGELFF.

The chain has TRBV12-3 or TRBV12-4 and TRBJ1-5; D unclear. This CDR3 has 14 residues. V lost 4 bases and J 2 bases, leaving 9 bases between the germline ends. CDR3 residues: CASSWFHGNQPQHF. CDR3 nucleotide sequence: TGTGCCAGCAGTTGGTTTCACGGCAATCAGCCCCAGCATTTT.

This clonotype appeared a few times. The CDR3 nucleotides are TGTGCCAGCAGGACAGGGATGGCTGAGCAGTTCTTC. It is translated as CASRTGMAEQFF. V is TRBV2 and J is TRBJ2-1, with TRBD1 matching over 7 bases. The ends lost 6 bases at V and 9 bases at J; junction bases unmatched: 5. The length of the CDR3 is 12 residues. Germline V lookup: CDR1 SNHLY, CDR2 FYNNEI.

J is TRBJ2-3 and V is TRBV4-1; D is possibly TRBD2 (6 bases). This CDR3 is built from 15 residues. Germline V gene sequence: CDR1 MGHRA, CDR2 YSYEKL. The V and J ends lost 1 base and 3 bases respectively, with 11 bases between them. Here the CDR3 DNA reads TGCGCCAGCAGCCAAGTAGTTGGGGGGACAGATACGCAGTATTTT. It encodes CASSQVVGGTDTQYF.